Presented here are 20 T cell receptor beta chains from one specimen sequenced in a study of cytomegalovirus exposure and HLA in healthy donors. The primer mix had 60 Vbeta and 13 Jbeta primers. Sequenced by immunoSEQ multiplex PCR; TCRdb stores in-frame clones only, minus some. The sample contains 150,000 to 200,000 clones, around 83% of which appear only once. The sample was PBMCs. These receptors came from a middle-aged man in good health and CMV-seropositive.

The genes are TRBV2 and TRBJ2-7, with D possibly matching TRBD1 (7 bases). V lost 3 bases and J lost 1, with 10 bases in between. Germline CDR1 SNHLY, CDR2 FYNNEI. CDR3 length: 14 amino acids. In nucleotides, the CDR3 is TGTGCCAGCAGTGAGGCAGGGGGGTCCTACGAGCAGTACTTC. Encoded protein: CASSEAGGSYEQYF.

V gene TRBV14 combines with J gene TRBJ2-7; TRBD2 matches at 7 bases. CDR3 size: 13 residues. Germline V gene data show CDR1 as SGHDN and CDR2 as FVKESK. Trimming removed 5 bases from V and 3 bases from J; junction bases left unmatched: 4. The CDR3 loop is CASSSGTNYEQYF. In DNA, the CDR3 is TGTGCCAGCAGCTCCGGGACTAACTACGAGCAGTACTTC.

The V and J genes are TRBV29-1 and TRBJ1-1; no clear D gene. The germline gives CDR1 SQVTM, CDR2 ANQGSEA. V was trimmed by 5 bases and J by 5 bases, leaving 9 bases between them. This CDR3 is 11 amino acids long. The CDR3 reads CSVPLGTEAFF. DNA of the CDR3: TGCAGCGTTCCCCTCGGGACTGAAGCTTTCTTT.

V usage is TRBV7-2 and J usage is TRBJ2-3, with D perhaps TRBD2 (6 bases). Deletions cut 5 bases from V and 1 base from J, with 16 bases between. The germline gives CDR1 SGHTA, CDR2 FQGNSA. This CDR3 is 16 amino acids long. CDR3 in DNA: TGTGCCAGCAGCCCAGGACCCGTAGCGGGCACAGATACGCAGTATTTT. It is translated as CASSPGPVAGTDTQYF.

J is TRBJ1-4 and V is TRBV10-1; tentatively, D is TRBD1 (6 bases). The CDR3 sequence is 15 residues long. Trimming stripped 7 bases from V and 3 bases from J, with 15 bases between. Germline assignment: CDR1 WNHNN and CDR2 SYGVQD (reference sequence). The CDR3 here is CASKPGTTPNEKLFF. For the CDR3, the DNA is TGCGCCAGCAAACCCGGGACAACCCCTAATGAAAAACTGTTTTTT.

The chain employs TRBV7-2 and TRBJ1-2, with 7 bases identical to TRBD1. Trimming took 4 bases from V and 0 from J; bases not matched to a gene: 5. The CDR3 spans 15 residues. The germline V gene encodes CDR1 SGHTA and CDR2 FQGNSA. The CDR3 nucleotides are TGTGCCAGCAGCTCCCTGACAGGGTCTAACTATGGCTACACCTTC. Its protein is CASSSLTGSNYGYTF.

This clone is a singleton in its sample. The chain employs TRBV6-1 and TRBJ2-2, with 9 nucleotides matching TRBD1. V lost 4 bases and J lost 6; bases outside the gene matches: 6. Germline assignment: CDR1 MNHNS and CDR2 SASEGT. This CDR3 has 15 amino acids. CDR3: CASSAGQGIAGELFF. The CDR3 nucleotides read TGTGCCAGCAGTGCCGGACAGGGGATCGCCGGGGAGCTGTTTTTT.

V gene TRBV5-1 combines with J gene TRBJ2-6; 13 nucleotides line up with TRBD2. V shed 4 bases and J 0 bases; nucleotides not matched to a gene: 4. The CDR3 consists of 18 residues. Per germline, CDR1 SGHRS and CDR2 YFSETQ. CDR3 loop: CASSLGTSGISGANVLTF. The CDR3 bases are TGCGCCAGCAGCCTCGGGACTAGCGGGATCTCTGGGGCCAACGTCCTGACTTTC. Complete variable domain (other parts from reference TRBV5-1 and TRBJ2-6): KAGVTQTPRYLIKTRGQQVTLSCSPISGHRSVSWYQQTPGQGLQFLFEYFSETQRNKGNFPGRFSGRQFSNSRSEMNVSTLELGDSALYLCASSLGTSGISGANVLTFGAGSRLTVL.

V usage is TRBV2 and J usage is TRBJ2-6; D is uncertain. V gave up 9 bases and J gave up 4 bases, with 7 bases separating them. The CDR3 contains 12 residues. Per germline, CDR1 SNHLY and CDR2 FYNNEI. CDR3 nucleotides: TGTGCCAGTTTATCCGGGGCCAACGTCCTGACTTTC. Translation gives CASLSGANVLTF.

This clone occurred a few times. The CDR3 DNA reads as TGTGCCAGCAGTTACTCAGGGACAGAGAACACTGAAGCTTTCTTT. Residues: CASSYSGTENTEAFF. V usage is TRBV6-6 and J usage is TRBJ1-1; 7 bases fit TRBD1. With 0 bases clipped from V and 1 base from J, the junction kept 2 bases outside the gene matches. Germline lookup yields CDR1 MNHNY and CDR2 SVGAGI (reference sequence). This CDR3 contains 15 residues.

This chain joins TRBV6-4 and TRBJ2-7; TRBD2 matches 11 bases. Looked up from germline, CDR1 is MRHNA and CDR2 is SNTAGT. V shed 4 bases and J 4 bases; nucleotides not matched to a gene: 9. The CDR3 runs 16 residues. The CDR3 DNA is TGTGCCAGCAGTGCACCGCGCACTAGCGGGAGTTACGAGCAGTACGTC. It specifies CASSAPRTSGSYEQYV.

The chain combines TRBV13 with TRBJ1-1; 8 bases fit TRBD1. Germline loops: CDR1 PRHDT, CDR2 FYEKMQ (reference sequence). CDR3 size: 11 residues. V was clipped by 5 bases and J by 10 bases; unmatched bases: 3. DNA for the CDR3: TGTGCCAGCAGCCGAGACAGGGGAGCTTTCTTT. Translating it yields CASSRDRGAFF. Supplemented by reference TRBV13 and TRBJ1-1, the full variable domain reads AAGVIQSPRHLIKEKRETATLKCYPIPRHDTVYWYQQGPGQDPQFLISFYEKMQSDKGSIPDRFSAQQFSDYHSELNMSSLELGDSALYFCASSRDRGAFFGQGTRLTVV.

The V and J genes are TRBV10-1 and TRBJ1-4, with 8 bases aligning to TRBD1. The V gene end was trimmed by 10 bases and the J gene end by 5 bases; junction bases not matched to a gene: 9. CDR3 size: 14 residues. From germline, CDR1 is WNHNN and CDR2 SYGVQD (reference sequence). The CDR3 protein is CAKTDRGKNEKLFF. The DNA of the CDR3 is TGCGCCAAAACAGACAGGGGAAAAAATGAAAAACTGTTTTTT.

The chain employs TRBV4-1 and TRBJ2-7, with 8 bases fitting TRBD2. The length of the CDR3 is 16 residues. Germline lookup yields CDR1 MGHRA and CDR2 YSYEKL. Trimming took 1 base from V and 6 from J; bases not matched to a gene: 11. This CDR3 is CASSQGFFSAGAEQYF. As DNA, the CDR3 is TGCGCCAGCAGCCAAGGCTTTTTTTCAGCGGGGGCCGAGCAGTACTTC.

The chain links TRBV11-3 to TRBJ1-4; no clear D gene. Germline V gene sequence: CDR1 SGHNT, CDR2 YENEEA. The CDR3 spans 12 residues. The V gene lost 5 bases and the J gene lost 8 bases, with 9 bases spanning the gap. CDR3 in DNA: TGTGCCAGCAGCCAGACGGGAGAAAAACTGTTTTTT. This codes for CASSQTGEKLFF.

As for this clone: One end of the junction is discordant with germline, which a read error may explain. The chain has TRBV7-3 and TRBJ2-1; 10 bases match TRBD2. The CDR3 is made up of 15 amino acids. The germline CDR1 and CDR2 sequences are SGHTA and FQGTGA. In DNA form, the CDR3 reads TGTGCCAGCAGCCTAACTAGCGGGAAGGCTAATGAGCAGTTCTTC. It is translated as CASSLTSGKANEQFF.

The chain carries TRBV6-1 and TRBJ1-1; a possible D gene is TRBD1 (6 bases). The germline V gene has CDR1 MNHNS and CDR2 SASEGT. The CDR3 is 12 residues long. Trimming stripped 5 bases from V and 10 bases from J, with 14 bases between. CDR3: CASSNQGLAAFF. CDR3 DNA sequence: TGTGCCAGCAGTAACCAGGGGTTGGCAGCTTTCTTT.

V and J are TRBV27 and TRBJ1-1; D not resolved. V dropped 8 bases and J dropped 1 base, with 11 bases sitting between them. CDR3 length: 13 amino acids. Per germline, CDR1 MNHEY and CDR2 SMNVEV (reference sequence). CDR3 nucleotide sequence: TGTGCCAGCCACGGGAGGGCGAACACTGAAGCTTTCTTT. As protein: CASHGRANTEAFF.

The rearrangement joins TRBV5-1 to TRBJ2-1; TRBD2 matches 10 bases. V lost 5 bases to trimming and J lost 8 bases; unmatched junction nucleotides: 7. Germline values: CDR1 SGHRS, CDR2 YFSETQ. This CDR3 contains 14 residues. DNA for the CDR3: TGCGCCAGCAGGGGACTACTAGCGGGGCATGAGCAGTTCTTC. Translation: CASRGLLAGHEQFF.

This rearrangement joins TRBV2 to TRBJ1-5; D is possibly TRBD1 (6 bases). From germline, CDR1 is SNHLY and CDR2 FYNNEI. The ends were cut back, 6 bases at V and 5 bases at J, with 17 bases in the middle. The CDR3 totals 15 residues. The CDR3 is CASSHDGGGDQPQHF. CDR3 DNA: TGTGCCAGCAGCCACGATGGAGGGGGGGATCAGCCCCAGCATTTT.